This TCR beta chain was found in a study of blood T cell repertoires in COVID-19. Looking at the study overall: Specimens from acute and convalescent COVID-19 originated in the United States, Italy and Spain. T cells, B-cell-depleted T cells, or PBMCs provided the cDNA or gDNA that served as material.

Sequenced by immunoSEQ multiplex PCR; TCRdb stores in-frame clones only, minus some. The sample lists a few hundred thousand clones, approximately 89% occurring once. CDR3 length equals 14 residues. The germline V gene encodes CDR1 MGHDK and CDR2 SYGVNS. V dropped 4 bases and J dropped 0 bases, with 7 bases sitting between them. Seattle's cohort entered during active infection and was followed longitudinally. The sequence derives from a woman in her sixties or seventies with COVID-19, enrolled during active disease. V gene TRBV25-1 combines with J gene TRBJ2-4; a weak D match, TRBD2 (5 bases). Material: peripheral blood. CDR3 DNA: TGTGCCAGCAGTGCCGGGATAGCCAAAAACATTCAGTACTTC. This encodes CASSAGIAKNIQYF.